Below, 16 T cell receptor beta chains from the same sample are listed, as sequenced in a study of cytotoxic CD8 clonotypes in ibrutinib-treated CLL. The table came from immunoSEQ multiplex PCR; TCRdb's copy has only in-frame clones and leaves some out. The repertoire holds roughly 15,000 clones, approximately 60% seen once, with over 9.5% in the top ten. Sequencing used PBMCs, obtained before ibrutinib treatment. All receptors derive from a human donor with chronic lymphocytic leukemia.

The V and J genes are TRBV7-7 and TRBJ2-1, with D hard to call. The CDR3 has 14 residues. Germline CDR1 SSHAT, CDR2 FNYEAQ (reference sequence). The germline V and J ends were trimmed by 3 bases and 5 bases, with 11 bases remaining between them. The CDR3 spells CASSLTWVDNEQFF. The CDR3 bases are TGTGCCAGCAGCTTGACCTGGGTCGACAATGAGCAGTTCTTC.

This chain links TRBV27 with TRBJ2-1, with D hard to call. This CDR3 region has 12 residues. Germline V gene lookup returns CDR1 MNHEY and CDR2 SMNVEV (reference sequence). V lost 6 bases and J 6 bases, leaving 9 bases between the germline ends. CDR3 sequence (DNA): TGTGCCAGCAGAGGACCCTCCAATGAGCAGTTCTTC. Protein product: CASRGPSNEQFF.

The chain carries TRBV5-6 and TRBJ1-1; 10 bases agree with TRBD1. The CDR3 covers 15 residues. Losses at the gene ends were 4 bases for V and 4 bases for J; bases not matched to a gene: 7. Per germline, CDR1 SGHDT and CDR2 YYEEEE. This CDR3 is CASSARRTGGTEAFF. The CDR3 region has the DNA TGTGCCAGCAGCGCAAGACGGACAGGGGGCACTGAAGCTTTCTTT.

A few counts support this clone. V gene TRBV6-5 combines with J gene TRBJ2-3; D remains unclear. The CDR3 runs 13 residues. Germline assignment: CDR1 MNHEY and CDR2 SVGAGI. Trimming shortened V by 5 bases and J by 10 bases, and 16 bases separated the two germline ends. Written as DNA, the CDR3 is TGTGCCAGCAGTAGAAAGTCTACAGAAGCGCAGTATTTT. Protein: CASSRKSTEAQYF.

The rearrangement uses TRBV15 and TRBJ1-1; D is unclear. Trimming removed 3 bases at V and 7 bases at J, with 9 bases between. The CDR3 sequence is 12 residues long. Germline loops: CDR1 LNHNV, CDR2 YYDKDF (reference sequence). The CDR3 DNA reads TGTGCCACCAGCAGTGGGGAAGGTGAAGCTTTCTTT. This gives the protein CATSSGEGEAFF.

The genes are TRBV7-2 and TRBJ1-2; 8 nucleotides align to TRBD1. Germline CDR1 SGHTA, CDR2 FQGNSA. The V and J ends lost 5 bases and 8 bases, in that order; junction bases with no gene match: 7. The CDR3 runs to 13 residues. This CDR3 reads CASSPGQERGYTF. CDR3 in DNA: TGTGCCAGCAGCCCGGGACAGGAACGGGGCTACACCTTC.

This clone ranks as medium-sized. This specimen includes other DNA sequences encoding the same CDR3. V and J are TRBV4-1 and TRBJ2-3; 11 nucleotides line up with TRBD1. J was trimmed by 4 bases and V by 1 base; bases with no gene match: 1. The CDR3 consists of 15 residues. Per germline, CDR1 MGHRA and CDR2 YSYEKL. The CDR3 region is CASSQVGQGADTQYF. CDR3 in DNA: TGCGCCAGCAGCCAAGTGGGACAGGGGGCAGATACGCAGTATTTT.

The chain uses TRBV18 and TRBJ1-2, with 7 bases lining up with TRBD1. CDR1 is KGHSH, CDR2 LQKENI, per germline. V lost 5 bases to trimming and J lost 3 bases; unmatched junction nucleotides: 6. The length of the CDR3 is 14 residues. CDR3 DNA sequence: TGTGCCAGCTCAAGGACAGGTGTTGACTATGGCTACACCTTC. Its protein product is CASSRTGVDYGYTF.

This clone was detected a few times. The chain has TRBV5-1 and TRBJ1-4; tentatively, D is TRBD1 (6 bases). This CDR3 is 15 amino acids long. Germline CDR1 SGHRS, CDR2 YFSETQ. Trimming stripped 4 bases from V and 0 bases from J, with 10 bases between. CDR3 DNA sequence: TGCGCCAGCAGCCAGGGGACTTCAACTAATGAAAAACTGTTTTTT. Encoded protein: CASSQGTSTNEKLFF.

The chain links TRBV6-4 to TRBJ1-2, with 8 nucleotides matching TRBD1. This CDR3 has 13 amino acids. The germline V gene encodes CDR1 MRHNA and CDR2 SNTAGT. Unmatched junction bases numbered 3, after V lost 5 bases and J lost 4 bases. CDR3 sequence reads: CASSKDRGYGYTF. The CDR3 DNA is TGTGCCAGCAGTAAAGACAGGGGCTATGGCTACACCTTC.

The rearrangement links TRBV11-2 to TRBJ2-3, with 14 nucleotides matching TRBD2. Looked up from germline, CDR1 is SGHAT and CDR2 is FQNNGV. V lost 2 bases, J lost 2 bases, and 9 bases stayed unmatched. This CDR3 spans 19 amino acids. CDR3 amino acids: CASSLRLAGGFVYTDTQYF. The DNA for the CDR3 is TGTGCCAGCAGCTTAAGACTAGCGGGGGGGTTTGTATACACAGATACGCAGTATTTT.

The sample holds a few counts of this clone. The chain links TRBV7-2 to TRBJ1-1; D remains unclear. The CDR3 runs to 14 residues. The V and J ends lost 2 bases and 4 bases respectively, with 11 bases between them. The germline V gene has CDR1 SGHTA and CDR2 FQGNSA. CDR3 nucleotide sequence: TGTGCCAGCAGCTTATCTCCTTTAGTCACTGAAGCTTTCTTT. Amino acid sequence: CASSLSPLVTEAFF.

This clone has just one count. The gene calls are TRBV5-1 and TRBJ2-2; no reliable D call. Germline CDR1 and CDR2: SGHRS and YFSETQ. The V end was cut by 1 base, the J end by 0 bases, with 7 bases between. The CDR3 is 15 residues long. CDR3 loop: CASSLSRSNTGELFF. CDR3 in DNA: TGCGCCAGCAGCTTGTCTAGGTCGAACACCGGGGAGCTGTTTTTT.

The chain has TRBV5-1 and TRBJ2-7; 8 bases align to TRBD1. Per the germline V gene, CDR1 is SGHRS and CDR2 is YFSETQ. The length of the CDR3 is 13 residues. The V gene end was trimmed by 5 bases and the J gene end by 3 bases; junction bases not matched to a gene: 4. CDR3 DNA: TGCGCCAGCAGACAGGGGGAGGACTACGAGCAGTACGTC. Translating gives CASRQGEDYEQYV.

The rearrangement joins TRBV5-1 to TRBJ1-1; weak D call: TRBD1 (6 bases). This CDR3 spans 17 amino acids. The V gene's germline CDR1 is SGHRS and CDR2 YFSETQ. V was trimmed by 4 bases and J by 4 bases, leaving 23 bases between them. CDR3 loop: CASSPKLGGGMSTEAFF. The CDR3 nucleotides are TGCGCCAGCAGCCCGAAGTTGGGGGGCGGGATGAGCACTGAAGCTTTCTTT.

V usage is TRBV6-1 and J usage is TRBJ2-1; 8 bases are shared with TRBD2. After removal of 10 bases from V and 8 bases from J, the junction contained 10 bases not matched to a gene. The germline V gene encodes CDR1 MNHNS and CDR2 SASEGT. The CDR3 has 13 amino acids. In nucleotides, the CDR3 is TGTGCCAACGGACTAGCCCTAAACCATGAGCAGTTCTTC. Translation: CANGLALNHEQFF.